Included here is one T cell receptor beta chain sequence, with context. The antigen remains unidentified. Unique molecular identifiers tagged the TCR beta cDNA libraries. TCRdb itself ran the PCR reads through MiXCR, one entry per CDR3 protein. The sample lists 170,000 or so distinct CDR3 sequences, approximately 31% seen once, with roughly 1.6% in the top ten. The source of the sample is a study of post-analysis software for immune sequencing data. Germline V gene sequence: CDR1 SEHNR, CDR2 FQNEAQ (reference sequence). The CDR3 is 12 residues long. Trimming shortened V by 8 bases and J by 5 bases, and 10 bases separated the two germline ends. Overall study findings and caveats: Versus controls, multiple sclerosis patients showed significantly lower diversity (normalized Chao1). Strong co-clustering by F measure linked samples that shared a preparation batch. Patients used about five TRBV segments, including TRBV5-6, TRBV5-1 and TRBV20-1, more often than controls.

Sequenced sample: blood. This TCR came from a girl aged 5-17 years with multiple sclerosis. J is TRBJ2-1 and V is TRBV7-9; possibly TRBD1 or TRBD2 for D (5 bases each). CDR3 nucleotides: TGTGCCAGCGTAGAGGGGAACAATGAGCAGTTCTTC. It is translated as CASVEGNNEQFF.